Listed below are T cell receptor beta chains from one sample, sequenced in a study of cytomegalovirus exposure and HLA in healthy donors. Here immunoSEQ multiplex PCR was the method, and the copy in TCRdb shows in-frame clones only, minus some. The table records about 200,000 clones, less than 80% of them present only once. Input material: PBMCs. These receptor sequences come from a girl aged 2 to 10 in good health and CMV-seronegative. Each CDR3 is given with its conserved first and last residue. Fields, in order: V gene, CDR3 length, D gene, clone size, J gene, CDR3 DNA, CDR3 protein. The D gene is left open where the match is weak. Size tells how often a clone was seen (once, few, many) or the class of an expanded clone, and some rows leave it out.

>TRBV6-5|15|NA|NA|TRBJ2-7
TGTGCCAGCAGTTACGGAGACCCCAGCTCCTACGAGCAGTACTTC
CASSYGDPSSYEQYF
>TRBV29-1|14|NA|NA|TRBJ2-3
TGCAGCGTTATTCCGGGACTTCCAACAGATACGCAGTATTTT
CSVIPGLPTDTQYF
>TRBV7-9|13|NA|NA|TRBJ1-2
TGTGCCAGCAGCTTAGGAGTTTTCTATGGCTACACCTTC
CASSLGVFYGYTF
>TRBV30|17|TRBD1|NA|TRBJ1-1
TGTGCCTGGAGTGTACGGCAGGGGGCATCAGTAACTACTGAAGCTTTCTTT
CAWSVRQGASVTTEAFF
>TRBV10-3|13|NA|once|TRBJ1-2
TGTGCCATCAAAACGGACAGCAACTATGGCTACACCTTC
CAIKTDSNYGYTF
>TRBV5-6|16|NA|few|TRBJ2-6
TGTGCCAGCAGCTTGGCAGGTCCCTCTGGGGCCAACGTCCTGACTTTC
CASSLAGPSGANVLTF
>TRBV5-1|16|NA|NA|TRBJ2-5
TGCGCCAGCAGCTTGCTGACGACAGCCCCCGGAGAGACCCAGTACTTC
CASSLLTTAPGETQYF
>TRBV11-1|16|TRBD2|NA|TRBJ2-1
TGTGCCAGCAGCGCGGCGGGACTAGCGGGGGTAAATGAGCAGTTCTTC
CASSAAGLAGVNEQFF
>TRBV6-1|15|NA|NA|TRBJ2-7
TGTGCCACCTCCACCCGGGGACTCAACTTCTACGAGCAGTACTTC
CATSTRGLNFYEQYF
>TRBV9|16|TRBD1|NA|TRBJ1-1
TGTGCCAGCAGCGTAGGAAGGGGGCCTCGAAGTACTGAAGCTTTCTTT
CASSVGRGPRSTEAFF
>TRBV19|16|NA|few|TRBJ1-4
TGTGCCAGTAGTCTGGGCAGCCACGCAACTAATGAAAAACTGTTTTTT
CASSLGSHATNEKLFF
>TRBV27|15|TRBD2|NA|TRBJ2-5
TGTGCCAGCAGGGGACTAGCGGGAGGGAGGGAGACCCAGTACTTC
CASRGLAGGRETQYF
>TRBV30|14|NA|NA|TRBJ2-3
TGTGCCTGGAGTGTTGGCGGGAGCACAGATACGCAGTATTTT
CAWSVGGSTDTQYF
>TRBV2|14|TRBD1|few|TRBJ2-7
TGTGCCAGCAGTCCGGGACAGGGGGCTTCCGAGCAGTACTTC
CASSPGQGASEQYF
>TRBV5-1|15|NA|NA|TRBJ2-5
TGCGCCAGCAGCTTGGGAGAGGTCCTCCGAGAGACCCAGTACTTC
CASSLGEVLRETQYF
>TRBV19|13|NA|once|TRBJ2-1
TGTGCCACTAAGTCAGGCTTTCACAATGAGCAGTTCTTC
CATKSGFHNEQFF
>TRBV6-4|15|TRBD2|NA|TRBJ2-5
TGTGCCAGCAGCCCAACGGCTAGCGGGGAGGAGACCCAGTACTTC
CASSPTASGEETQYF
>TRBV5-5|15|NA|NA|TRBJ1-4
TGTGCCAGCAGCTTCCGGACAGCAACTAATGAAAAACTGTTTTTT
CASSFRTATNEKLFF
>TRBV27|18|TRBD2|NA|TRBJ2-2
TGTGCCAGCAGTCCGGCGGAGGGACTAGCGGGGAACACCGGGGAGCTGTTTTTT
CASSPAEGLAGNTGELFF
>TRBV4-1|16|TRBD1|NA|TRBJ2-1
TGCGCCAGCAGCCCTACGAGTGGGACAGGGTTGAATGAGCAGTTCTTC
CASSPTSGTGLNEQFF
>TRBV6-1|13|TRBD1|NA|TRBJ1-1
TGTGCCAGCAGTGCACAGGGGATCACTGAAGCTTTCTTT
CASSAQGITEAFF
>TRBV10-3|13|NA|NA|TRBJ2-7
TGTGCCTCATCGGATAGGACAGCATACGAGCAGTACTTC
CASSDRTAYEQYF
>TRBV6-5|15|NA|NA|TRBJ2-4
TGTGCCACCCTTAACAGGGAGGGATCCAAAAACATTCAGTACTTC
CATLNREGSKNIQYF
>TRBV7-8|16|NA|few|TRBJ2-7
TGTGCCAGCAGCTTACGGCAAGCGGAAAGCTCCTACGAGCAGTACTTC
CASSLRQAESSYEQYF
>TRBV9|14|NA|NA|TRBJ1-5
TGTGCCAGCAGCGTAGGTGGGGGGATGGAGCCCCAGCATTTT
CASSVGGGMEPQHF
>TRBV7-9|17|NA|once|TRBJ2-5
TGTGCCAGCAGCACAAGGCAGGGTTCCCCTAATTGGGAGACCCAGTACTTC
CASSTRQGSPNWETQYF
>TRBV4-1|19|NA|NA|TRBJ1-2
TGCGCCAGCAGCCAAGAAATCTATGGTGTCTCTGCCGCGGATCCGGACTACACCTTC
CASSQEIYGVSAADPDYTF
>TRBV15|16|NA|NA|TRBJ2-2
TGTGCCACCAGCAAAGAGTTATCCCTGAACACCGGGGAGCTGTTTTTT
CATSKELSLNTGELFF
>TRBV7-9|17|TRBD1|once|TRBJ2-1
TGTGCCAGCAGCTTAGGGTTTCGTCCCAGGGGGTACAATGAGCAGTTCTTC
CASSLGFRPRGYNEQFF
>TRBV5-1|15|TRBD1|NA|TRBJ2-1
TGCGCCAGCAGCTTTTCCGGGACAGGGAGCAATGAGCAGTTCTTC
CASSFSGTGSNEQFF
>TRBV6-5|14|NA|NA|TRBJ1-6
TGTGCCAGCAGTGAGAGGGGGTCTCGGTCACCCCTCCACTTT
CASSERGSRSPLHF
>TRBV28|17|TRBD2|NA|TRBJ2-5
TGTGCCAGCAGTTTACCGGGGGGACTCCCAGGATCGGAGACCCAGTACTTC
CASSLPGGLPGSETQYF
>TRBV12-5|17|TRBD1|NA|TRBJ1-2
TGTGCTAGTGGTTTAAACCGGGACAGGGCACTTGACTATGGCTACACCTTC
CASGLNRDRALDYGYTF
>TRBV6-5|15|NA|NA|TRBJ2-7
TGTGCCAGCAGCACAAGCGGGACAGGACACTACGAGCAGTACTTC
CASSTSGTGHYEQYF
>TRBV15|15|NA|NA|TRBJ2-5
TGTGCCACCAGCAGTCAGATGAGGGCACAAGAGACCCAGTACTTC
CATSSQMRAQETQYF
>TRBV6-5|15|NA|few|TRBJ2-2
TGTGCCAGCAGTCCTTTGGGGGGGCACACCGGGGAGCTGTTTTTT
CASSPLGGHTGELFF
>TRBV7-7|15|TRBD2|NA|TRBJ2-5
TGTGCCAGCAGCTCGGGACTAGCGGGGGGGGAGACCCAGTACTTC
CASSSGLAGGETQYF
>TRBV19|15|TRBD1|NA|TRBJ1-4
TGTGCCAGTAGTGCGACAGGGGGCCGGGGTGAAAAACTGTTTTTT
CASSATGGRGEKLFF
>TRBV7-9|13|NA|NA|TRBJ2-2
TGTGCCAGCAGCTTAGGAGGGACCGGGGAGCTGTTTTTT
CASSLGGTGELFF
>TRBV28|15|TRBD1|few|TRBJ1-5
TGTGCCAGTACCCGTTGGACAGGGGGGGATCAGCCCCAGCATTTT
CASTRWTGGDQPQHF
>TRBV4-1|17|NA|NA|TRBJ2-1
TGCGCCAGCAGCCAACGGCCCTTAGCGGTCTCCTACAATGAGCAGTTCTTC
CASSQRPLAVSYNEQFF
>TRBV5-1|14|TRBD1|NA|TRBJ2-1
TGCGCCAGCAGCTACGGACAGGGGCCTGGCGAGCAGTTCTTC
CASSYGQGPGEQFF
>TRBV6-1|15|NA|few|TRBJ1-2
TGTGCCAGCAGTGAAGTAAAGGGCAGGGGCTATGGCTACACCTTC
CASSEVKGRGYGYTF
>TRBV9|16|NA|once|TRBJ2-2
TGTGCCAGCAGCGTAGACATTTCCGCGAACACCGGGGAGCTGTTTTTT
CASSVDISANTGELFF
>TRBV11-2|14|NA|once|TRBJ1-5
TGTGCCAGCAGCCCCGCGGGGCCCCCTCAGCCCCAGCATTTT
CASSPAGPPQPQHF
>TRBV10-1|16|TRBD2|NA|TRBJ2-5
TGCGCCAGCAGTGAAGCTCTGGCTAGCGGGAGACAGACCCAGTACTTC
CASSEALASGRQTQYF
>TRBV5-1|16|NA|few|TRBJ2-3
TGCGCCAGCAGCTTTGGCCCACAGGGATTCACAGATACGCAGTATTTT
CASSFGPQGFTDTQYF
>TRBV10-2|12|NA|NA|TRBJ2-3
TGCGCCAGCAGTGACTACACAGATACGCAGTATTTT
CASSDYTDTQYF